This T cell receptor (beta chain) comes out of a study of T-cell reconstitution after alpha-beta-depleted transplantation in children. TCRbeta library preparation incorporated unique molecular identifiers. A single record per CDR3 protein comes from TCRdb applying MiXCR to the PCR reads. The sample consists of about 130,000 distinct CDR3 sequences, roughly 9% of them appearing once. Whole-study results and caveats: Several hundred rapidly expanded clones from non-depleted graft cells reportedly supplied alpha-beta T cells about two months post-transplant. Diversity of TCRbeta at day 60 was high in some patients, arising from surviving recipient T cells and thymic progenitors. T-cell counts and diversity at one year post-transplant came mainly from newly produced T cells.

This clonotype was counted only a few times. Its target is not known. There are 14 residues in the CDR3. V was cut by 5 bases and J by 3 bases, with 15 bases left in between. Germline assignment: CDR1 SQVTM and CDR2 ANQGSEA. The specimen comprised PBMCs, mostly from graft donor cells, sampled 180 days after TCRalphabeta/CD19-depleted stem cell transplant. The TCR comes from a girl under three years old who had a stem cell transplant for combined immunodeficiency, so the T cells may come from the graft donor. The chain carries TRBV29-1 and TRBJ2-3, with a weak D call TRBD1 (6 bases). In nucleotides, the CDR3 is TGCAGCGTTCACGCAGGGGTTTGGACAGATACGCAGTATTTT. Translation gives CSVHAGVWTDTQYF.